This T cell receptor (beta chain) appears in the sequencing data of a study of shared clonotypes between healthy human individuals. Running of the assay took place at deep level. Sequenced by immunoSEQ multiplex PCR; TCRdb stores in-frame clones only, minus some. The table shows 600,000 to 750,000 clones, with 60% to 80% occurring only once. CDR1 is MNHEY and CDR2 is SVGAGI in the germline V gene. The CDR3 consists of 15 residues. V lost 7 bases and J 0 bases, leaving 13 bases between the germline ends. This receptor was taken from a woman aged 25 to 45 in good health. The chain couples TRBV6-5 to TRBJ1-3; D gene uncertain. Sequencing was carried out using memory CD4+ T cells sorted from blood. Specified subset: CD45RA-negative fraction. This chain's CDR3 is CASTPRRFSGNTIYF. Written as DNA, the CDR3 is TGTGCCAGCACTCCCCGACGGTTCTCTGGAAACACCATATATTTT.